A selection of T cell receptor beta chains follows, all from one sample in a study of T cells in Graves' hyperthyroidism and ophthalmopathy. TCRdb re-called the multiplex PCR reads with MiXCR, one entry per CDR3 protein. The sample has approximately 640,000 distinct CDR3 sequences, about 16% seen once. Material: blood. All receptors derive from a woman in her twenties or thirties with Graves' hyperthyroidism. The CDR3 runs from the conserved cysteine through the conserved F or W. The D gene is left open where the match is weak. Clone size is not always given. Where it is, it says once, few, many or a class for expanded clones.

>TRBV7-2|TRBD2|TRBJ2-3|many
TGTGCCAGCAGCTTAGAATCGGGAGGAATAGATACGCAGTATTTT
CASSLESGGIDTQYF
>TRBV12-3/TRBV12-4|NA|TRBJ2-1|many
TGTGCCAGCAGTTTCGGCGACGCCACCTACAATGAGCAGTTCTTC
CASSFGDATYNEQFF
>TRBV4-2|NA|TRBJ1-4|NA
TGTGCCAGCAGCCAAGTAGACAGGATTAATGAAAAACTGTTTTTT
CASSQVDRINEKLFF
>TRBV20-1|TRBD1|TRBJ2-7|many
TGCAGTGCCCGAGGAGCCGACAGGGGATACGAGCAGTACTTC
CSARGADRGYEQYF
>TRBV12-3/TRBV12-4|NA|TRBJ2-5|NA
TGTGCCAGCAGTTTTGGGCAGGGGGGAGTCCAAGAGACCCAGTACTTC
CASSFGQGGVQETQYF
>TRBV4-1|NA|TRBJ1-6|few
TGCGCCAGCAGCCAAGGCGTGTGGCAGAACCCTAATTCACCCCTCCACTTT
CASSQGVWQNPNSPLHF
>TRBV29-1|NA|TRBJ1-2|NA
TGCAGCGTTGATGAGGCTGGATATGGCTACACCTTC
CSVDEAGYGYTF
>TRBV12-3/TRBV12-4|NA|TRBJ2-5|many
TGTGCCAGCAGTTTAGGGGGGGTGGGGACCCAGTACTTC
CASSLGGVGTQYF
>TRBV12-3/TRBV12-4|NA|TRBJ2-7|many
TGTGCCAGCAGTCGAAATCCGTATCGGGAGCAGTACTTC
CASSRNPYREQYF
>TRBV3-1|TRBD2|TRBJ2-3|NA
TGTGCCAGCAGCCGCTTACTAGCGGCTACAGAGACGCAGTATTTT
CASSRLLAATETQYF
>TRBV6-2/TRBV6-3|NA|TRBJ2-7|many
TGTGCCAGCAGTTCGCGGGGAATCAACTACGAGCAGTACTTC
CASSSRGINYEQYF
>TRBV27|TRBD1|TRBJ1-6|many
TGTGCCAGCACCGAAGTAGGGACAGGGTATTCACCCCTCCACTTT
CASTEVGTGYSPLHF
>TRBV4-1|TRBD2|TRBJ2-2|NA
TGCGCCAGCAGCCAAGATGGGAGCGGGAGGCGTGCCGGGGAGCTGTTTTTT
CASSQDGSGRRAGELFF
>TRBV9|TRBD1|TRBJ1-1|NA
TGTGCCAGCAGCCCACTTTGGGACAGGGGATCTGAAGCTTTCTTT
CASSPLWDRGSEAFF
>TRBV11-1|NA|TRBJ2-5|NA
TGTGCCAGCAGCCGGGACCATCGAGAGACCCAGTACTTC
CASSRDHRETQYF
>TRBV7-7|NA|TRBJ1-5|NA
TGTGCTAGCGGCCCGGGGACCAGCGGGCCCCAGCATTTT
CASGPGTSGPQHF
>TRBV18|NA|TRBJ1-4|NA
TGTGCCAGCTCACCGAGAGACCTGGCAACTAATGAAAAACTGTTTTTT
CASSPRDLATNEKLFF
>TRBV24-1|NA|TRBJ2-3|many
TGTGCCACCAGTGAAGCTAGCACCGGTACGCAGTATTTT
CATSEASTGTQYF
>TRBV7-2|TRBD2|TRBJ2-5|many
TGTGCCAGCAGCGCCCAAGCGGGACAAGAGACCCAGTACTTC
CASSAQAGQETQYF
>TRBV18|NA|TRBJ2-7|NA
TGTGCCAGCTCACCAAACGAGCACGAGCAGTACTTC
CASSPNEHEQYF
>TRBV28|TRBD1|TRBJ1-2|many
TGTGCCAGCAGTTTATCCCAGGGGGCAATAGGAGGCTACACCTTC
CASSLSQGAIGGYTF
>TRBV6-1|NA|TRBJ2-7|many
TGTGCCAGCAGTGAGAGACGAAAGACCTACGAGCAGTACTTC
CASSERRKTYEQYF
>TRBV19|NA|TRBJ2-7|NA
TGTGCCAGTAGTCCGCGCTTACAGGGACTAAGCAACGAGCAGTACTTC
CASSPRLQGLSNEQYF
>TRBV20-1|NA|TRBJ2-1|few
TGCAGTGCTAGAGATGGGGGTTACAATGAGCAGTTCTTC
CSARDGGYNEQFF
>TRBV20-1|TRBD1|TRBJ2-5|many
TGCAGTGCTAAGACAGGGGAGCAAGAGACCCAGTACTTC
CSAKTGEQETQYF
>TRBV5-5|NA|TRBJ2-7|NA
TGTCCCAGCAGCTTGGCGGGTGGACCCTACGAGCAGTACTTC
CPSSLAGGPYEQYF
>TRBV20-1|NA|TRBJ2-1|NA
TGCAGTGCCATCGACAGGGAGGATACAAAGGAGGGATACAATGAGCAGTTCTTC
CSAIDREDTKEGYNEQFF
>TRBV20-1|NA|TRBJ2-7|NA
TGCAGTGCTACTGACGGGTTTGAGCCTATTAACTACGAGCAGTACTTC
CSATDGFEPINYEQYF
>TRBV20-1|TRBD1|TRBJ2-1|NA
TGCAGTGCTAGATCCCACCTAAGGGGGCTCAATGAGCAGTTCTTC
CSARSHLRGLNEQFF
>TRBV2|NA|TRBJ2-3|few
TGTGCCAGCGGTGTGGATGGGCAGCGCACAGATACGCAGTATTTT
CASGVDGQRTDTQYF
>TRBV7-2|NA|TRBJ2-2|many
TGTGCCAGCAGCGGCAGGCTAGCTTACACCGGGGAGCTGTTTTTT
CASSGRLAYTGELFF
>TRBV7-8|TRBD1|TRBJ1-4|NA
TGTGCCAGCAGTCAAGAGGACAGGGACGGGGAAAAACTGTTTTTT
CASSQEDRDGEKLFF
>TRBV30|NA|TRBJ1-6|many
TGTGCCTGGAGTCTCGATTTAGTCGGATCACCCCTCCACTTT
CAWSLDLVGSPLHF
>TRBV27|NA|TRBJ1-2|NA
TGTGCCAGCAGTTCTACGACAGGCTATGGCTACACCTTC
CASSSTTGYGYTF
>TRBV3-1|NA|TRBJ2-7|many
TGTGCCAGCAGCCGAAAGGGGCTCTACGAGCAGTACTTC
CASSRKGLYEQYF
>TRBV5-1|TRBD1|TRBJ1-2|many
TGCGCCAGCAGCTCCGGGACAGACTACTTCTATGGCTACACCTTC
CASSSGTDYFYGYTF
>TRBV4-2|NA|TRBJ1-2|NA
TGTGCCAGCAGGCCGGGGGGGGCGGAATATGGCTACACCTTC
CASRPGGAEYGYTF
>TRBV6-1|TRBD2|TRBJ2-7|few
TGTGCCAGCAGCCACGCGGGGGTTTCTGGCGAGCAGTACTTC
CASSHAGVSGEQYF
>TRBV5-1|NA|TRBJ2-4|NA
TGCGCCAGCAGCCACCCCTCCGTTGCCAAAAACATTCAGTACTTC
CASSHPSVAKNIQYF
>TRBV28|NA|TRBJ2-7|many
TGTGCCAGCAGAGATTTGGGAACCTACGAGCAGTACTTC
CASRDLGTYEQYF
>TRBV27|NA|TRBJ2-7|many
TGTGCCAGCGCCAGTTTAGACACGCCTCGGGAGCAGTACTTC
CASASLDTPREQYF
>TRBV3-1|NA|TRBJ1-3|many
TGTGCCAGCAGCCAATACTCTGGAAACACCATATATTTT
CASSQYSGNTIYF
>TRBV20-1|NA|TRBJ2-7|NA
TGCAGTGCTAGAGAAACGCAGGGCTACGAGCAGTACTTC
CSARETQGYEQYF
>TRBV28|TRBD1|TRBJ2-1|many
TGTGCCAGCAGTTCCGACCTCAGGACAGGGCGGTACTACAATGAGCAGTTCTTC
CASSSDLRTGRYYNEQFF
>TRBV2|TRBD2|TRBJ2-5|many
TGTGCCAGCGGGGGACCGGCGGGAGCGGGAGAGACCCAGTACTTC
CASGGPAGAGETQYF
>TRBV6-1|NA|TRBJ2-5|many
TGTGCCAGCAGCCGCACCAGACAAGAGACCCAGTACTTC
CASSRTRQETQYF
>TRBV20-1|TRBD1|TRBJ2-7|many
TGCAGTGCTAGAGATAAGTCGACAGGGAGTAGGTACTACGAGCAGTACTTC
CSARDKSTGSRYYEQYF
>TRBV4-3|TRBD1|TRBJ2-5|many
TGCGCCAGCAGCTCAATAGGGGGCGAGACCCAGTACTTC
CASSSIGGETQYF
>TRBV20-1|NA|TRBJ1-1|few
TGCAGTGCTAGAGATATGGGGGGGACGAACACTGAAGCTTTCTTT
CSARDMGGTNTEAFF
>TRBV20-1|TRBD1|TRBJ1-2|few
TGCAGTGCTAGAGATCCCGGACAGGGTACTAACTATGGCTACACCTTC
CSARDPGQGTNYGYTF
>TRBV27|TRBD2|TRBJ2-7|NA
TGTGCCAGCCACGGAGCGGGAGCTCTCGAGCAGTACTTC
CASHGAGALEQYF
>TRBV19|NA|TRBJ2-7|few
TGTGCCAGTAGTACAATCCCGGGCTTTTACGAGCAGTACTTC
CASSTIPGFYEQYF
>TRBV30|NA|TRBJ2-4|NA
TGTGCCTGGAGCGGCAACGCACGTCCCTTCCTAGCCAAAAACATTCAGTACTTC
CAWSGNARPFLAKNIQYF
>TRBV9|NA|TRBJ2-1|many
TGTGCCAGCAGCGTAGAGCCCCACCCCGTCTCCTACAATGAGCAGTTCTTC
CASSVEPHPVSYNEQFF
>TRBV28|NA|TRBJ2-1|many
TGTGCCAGCAGTTTGAGTCTAGCGCTCTACAATGAGCAGTTCTTC
CASSLSLALYNEQFF
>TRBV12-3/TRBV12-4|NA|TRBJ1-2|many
TGTGCCAGCAGTTCTCCGGGACGGGGGGGATTAGGCTACACCTTC
CASSSPGRGGLGYTF
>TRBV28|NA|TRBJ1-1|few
TGTGCCAGCAGGTACAGATTTAAAACTGAAGCTTTCTTT
CASRYRFKTEAFF
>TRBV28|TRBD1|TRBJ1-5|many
TGTGCCAGCAGTTTTGGTGGGACAGGTGATCAGCCCCAGCATTTT
CASSFGGTGDQPQHF
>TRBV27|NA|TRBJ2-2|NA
TGTGCCAGCAGTTTATCGACGGGGGCCGGGGAGCTGTTTTTT
CASSLSTGAGELFF